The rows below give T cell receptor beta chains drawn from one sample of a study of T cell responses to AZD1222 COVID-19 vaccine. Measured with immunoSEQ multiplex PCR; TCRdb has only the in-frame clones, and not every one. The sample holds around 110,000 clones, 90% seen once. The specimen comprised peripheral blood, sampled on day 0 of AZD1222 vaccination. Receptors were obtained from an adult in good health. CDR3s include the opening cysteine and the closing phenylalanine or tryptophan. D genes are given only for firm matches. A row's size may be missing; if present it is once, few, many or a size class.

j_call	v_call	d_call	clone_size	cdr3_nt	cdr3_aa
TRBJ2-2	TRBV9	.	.	TGTGCCAGCAGCGTAGGGGTAGGGACGAACACCGGGGAGCTGTTTTTT	CASSVGVGTNTGELFF
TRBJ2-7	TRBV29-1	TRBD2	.	TGCAGCGTCGAAAGGGGAGGGGTCGACGAGCAGTACTTC	CSVERGGVDEQYF
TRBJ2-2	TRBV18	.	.	TGTGCCAGCTCACCACAAGGGGGATCGATGGTCACCGGGGAGCTGTTTTTT	CASSPQGGSMVTGELFF
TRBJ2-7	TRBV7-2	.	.	TGTGCCAGCAGCTCGAGGACCACCTACGAGCAGTACTTC	CASSSRTTYEQYF
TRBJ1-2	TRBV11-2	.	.	TGTGCCAGCAGCCCGACTGATCGGGCTTATGGCTACACCTTC	CASSPTDRAYGYTF
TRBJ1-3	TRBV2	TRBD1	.	TGTGCCAGCAGTGAACAGGGACAGGACACCATATATTTT	CASSEQGQDTIYF
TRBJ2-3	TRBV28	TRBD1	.	TGTGCCAGCACGAAGGGGGCCCTCGAAGATACGCAGTATTTT	CASTKGALEDTQYF
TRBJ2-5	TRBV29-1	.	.	TGCAGCGTTGAAGGGATAGAGACCCAGTACTTC	CSVEGIETQYF
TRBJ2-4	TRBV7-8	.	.	TGTGCCAGCACTACCCTAGCCAAAAACATTCAGTACTTC	CASTTLAKNIQYF
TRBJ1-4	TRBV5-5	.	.	TGTGCCAGCAGCTGGGGGGGCCGGTCAACTAATGAAAAACTGTTTTTT	CASSWGGRSTNEKLFF
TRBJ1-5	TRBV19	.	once	TGTGCCAGTACTCAAACCCCGCAGGGGCGGGATCAGCCCCAGCATTTT	CASTQTPQGRDQPQHF
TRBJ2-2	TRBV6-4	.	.	TGTGCCAGCAGCACTACTAGCACCACCGGGGAGCTGTTTTTT	CASSTTSTTGELFF
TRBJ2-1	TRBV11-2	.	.	TGTGCCAGCAGCTTAGATCTGGATTATTACAATGAGCAGTTCTTC	CASSLDLDYYNEQFF
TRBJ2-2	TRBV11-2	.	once	TGTGCCAGCAGCTTAGTAGGCGCCGGGGAGCTGTTTTTT	CASSLVGAGELFF
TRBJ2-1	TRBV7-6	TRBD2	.	TGTGCCAGCAGCTTAGAGCTGACAGCGGGAGGTTACAATGAGCAGTTCTTC	CASSLELTAGGYNEQFF
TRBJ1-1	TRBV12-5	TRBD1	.	TGTGCTAGTGGTTTGGGGGACAGGGGGCTCACTGAAGCTTTCTTT	CASGLGDRGLTEAFF
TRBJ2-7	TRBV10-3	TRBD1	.	TGTGCCATCAGTGAGTCGTCAGGGGGCTACGAGCAGTACTTC	CAISESSGGYEQYF
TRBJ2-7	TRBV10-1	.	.	TGCGCCAGCAGCTCCCTGCGGAACCAGGAGCAGTACTTC	CASSSLRNQEQYF
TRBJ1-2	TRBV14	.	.	TGTGCCAGCAGCCAAGTGATTTGGGGGGCGCAAAGTGGCTACACCTTC	CASSQVIWGAQSGYTF
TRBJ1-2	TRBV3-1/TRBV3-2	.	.	TGTGCCAGCAGTCTCAACTATGGCTACACCTTC	CASSLNYGYTF
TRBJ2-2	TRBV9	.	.	TGTGCCAGCAGCGTAGGTCTGGGCCGTGGGGGCACCGGGGAGCTGTTTTTT	CASSVGLGRGGTGELFF
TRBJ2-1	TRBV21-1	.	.	TGTGCCAGCAGCAAAGGTAGCGGGTTAAACAATGAGCAGTTCTTC	CASSKGSGLNNEQFF
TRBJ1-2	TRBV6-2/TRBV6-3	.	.	TGTGCCAGCAGTTACGGACGTTTTAACTATGGCTACACCTTC	CASSYGRFNYGYTF
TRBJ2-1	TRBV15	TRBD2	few	TGTGCCACCAGCAGAGTTGGGCTAGCGGGAGGTGAGCAGTTCTTC	CATSRVGLAGGEQFF
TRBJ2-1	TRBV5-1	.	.	TGCGCCAGCAGCTTGGCCAGGGAGTACAATGAGCAGTTCTTC	CASSLAREYNEQFF
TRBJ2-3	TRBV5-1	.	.	TGCGCCAGCAGCTTGGCCCAGTCAGATACGCAGTATTTT	CASSLAQSDTQYF
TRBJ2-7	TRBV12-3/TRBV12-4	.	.	TGTGCCAGCAGTTTGGCCGGGGAGCAGTACTTC	CASSLAGEQYF
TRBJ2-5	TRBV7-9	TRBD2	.	TGTGCCAGCAGCTTAGCGATAGCGGGAATCGGAGAGACCCAGTACTTC	CASSLAIAGIGETQYF
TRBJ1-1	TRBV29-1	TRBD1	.	TGCAGCGTTGGGGACGGGACAGTCGAAGCTTTCTTT	CSVGDGTVEAFF
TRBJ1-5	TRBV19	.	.	TGTGCCAGTAGTATAAAGCAGACCCTTCTCGATCAGCCCCAGCATTTT	CASSIKQTLLDQPQHF
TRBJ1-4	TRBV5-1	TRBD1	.	TGCGCCAGCAGCTTAGGACAGGGGTTGAATGAAAAACTGTTTTTT	CASSLGQGLNEKLFF
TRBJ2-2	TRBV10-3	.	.	TGTGCCATCAGTCGGGAGTCCACCCCCGGGGAGCTGTTTTTT	CAISRESTPGELFF
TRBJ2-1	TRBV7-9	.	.	TGTGCCAGCAGCTTAGGAGTCACAGGCCTTGAGCAGTTCTTC	CASSLGVTGLEQFF
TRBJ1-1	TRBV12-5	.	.	TGTGCTAGTGGTTTGGTAGTCGGGGGAAAGGGATCACCTGAAGCTTTCTTT	CASGLVVGGKGSPEAFF
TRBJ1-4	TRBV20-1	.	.	TGCAGTGCTAGTGAGACAGCGTTCGAAAAACTGTTTTTT	CSASETAFEKLFF
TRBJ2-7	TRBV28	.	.	TGTGCCAGCAGTCTCGGACGGACCTACGAGCAGTACTTC	CASSLGRTYEQYF
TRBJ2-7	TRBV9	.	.	TGTGCCAGCAGCGTAGAGATTGGAGAGCAGTACTTC	CASSVEIGEQYF
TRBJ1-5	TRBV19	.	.	TGTGCCAGTAGGGGCTCTTCAAGCAATCAGCCCCAGCATTTT	CASRGSSSNQPQHF
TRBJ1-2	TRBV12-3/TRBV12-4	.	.	TGTGCCAGCAGTCCGAGCGCGGACTATGGCTACACCTTC	CASSPSADYGYTF
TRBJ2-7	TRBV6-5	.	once	TGTGCCAGCAGGGGAGGAGGGAGCTCCTACGAGCAGTACTTC	CASRGGGSSYEQYF
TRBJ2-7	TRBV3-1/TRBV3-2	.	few	TGTGCCAGCAGCCACCCCGGGGTATTTTCTTTCTACGAGCAGTACTTC	CASSHPGVFSFYEQYF
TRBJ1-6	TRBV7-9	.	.	TGTGCCAGCAGCGCCCCGGGGCCGCCATCACCCCTCCACTTT	CASSAPGPPSPLHF
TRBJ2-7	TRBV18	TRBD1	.	TGTGCCAGCTCACCGACAGGGGGCGCGGGGAACGAGCAGTACTTC	CASSPTGGAGNEQYF
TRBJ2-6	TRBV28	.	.	TGTGCCAGCGGGCCCTGGGTCATTCACTCTGGGGCCAACGTCCTGACTTTC	CASGPWVIHSGANVLTF
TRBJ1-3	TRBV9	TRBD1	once	TGTGCCAGCAGCGCCACAGGGGCTGGAAACACCATATATTTT	CASSATGAGNTIYF
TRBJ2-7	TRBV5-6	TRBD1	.	TGTGCCAGCATTTTATCCGGGACAGAGCCTTACGAGCAGTACTTC	CASILSGTEPYEQYF
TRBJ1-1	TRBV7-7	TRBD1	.	TGTGCTAGCAGCTTAGACGGACAGGGGGTGAACACTGAAGCTTTCTTT	CASSLDGQGVNTEAFF
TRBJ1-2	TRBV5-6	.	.	TGTGCCAGCAGCTCGGGACCGTCCTATGGCTACACCTTC	CASSSGPSYGYTF